What follows are 23 T cell receptor beta chains derived from one specimen sequenced in a study of Tregs in tolerant kidney transplant recipients. Sequencing used immunoSEQ multiplex PCR; TCRdb keeps in-frame clones, though not all of them. This listing includes roughly 23,000 clones. Mixed chimerism was transient after nonmyeloablative marrow transplants from related graft donors. Sequenced here: CD4+ T cells from blood (PBMCs), sampled 6 months after the transplant. These receptors were taken from a human patient who received a combined kidney and bone marrow transplant. Some T cells here may be from the graft donor.

Notes on this clone: The junction does not match germline at one end; this may be a read error. The read is 3 residues too short to cover the CDR3 end, so that end is filled in from the germline J gene. This chain joins TRBV7-9 and TRBJ2-7; D gene ambiguous. From germline, CDR1 is SEHNR and CDR2 FQNEAQ (reference sequence). The CDR3 covers 13 residues. The CDR3 protein is CTSSDSLSYEQYF. CDR3 bases read: TGTACCAGCAGCGACTCGCTCTCCTACGAG.

As to this clone: The CDR3 end falls 3 residues outside the read, so it is completed with the germline J gene. The rearrangement links TRBV19 to TRBJ1-5, with D possibly TRBD1 on 5 matching bases. V shed 1 base and J shed 6 bases, with 13 bases lying between them. Germline V gene sequence: CDR1 LNHDA, CDR2 SQIVND (reference sequence). The CDR3 runs to 15 residues. The sequenced CDR3 bases are TGTGCCAGTAGTATAGTGGGGCAGGGCTTTCAGCCC. Encoded protein: CASSIVGQGFQP. The complete CDR3 protein is CASSIVGQGFQPQHF.

Comment on this clone: Read sequence stops 3 residues before the CDR3 end, and the germline J gene provides the missing end. V usage is TRBV29-1 and J usage is TRBJ2-7; D is uncertain. The V and J ends lost 4 bases and 3 bases respectively, with 7 bases between them. The CDR3 runs to 11 residues. The germline CDR1 and CDR2 sequences are SQVTM and ANQGSEA. CDR3 region: CSVVGSYEQYF. CDR3 bases read: TGCAGCGTTGTGGGCAGCTACGAG.

As to this clone: The CDR3 extends 3 residues past the end of the read, so its final part is completed from the germline J gene. This sequence joins TRBV20-1 and TRBJ2-1; weak D call: TRBD2 (5 bases). With 1 base removed from V and 6 bases from J, the gap between germline ends came to 10 bases. Per the germline V gene, CDR1 is DFQATT and CDR2 is SNEGSKA (reference sequence). The CDR3 consists of 13 residues. This CDR3 is CSARAGFPNEQFF. Incomplete CDR3 DNA: TGCAGTGCTAGAGCGGGGTTTCCCAATGAG.

As concerns this clone: The observed sequence ends 3 residues before the CDR3 terminus, with the missing tail filled in from the germline J gene. This sequence joins TRBV30 and TRBJ1-6; the D gene is possibly TRBD1 (5 bases). The V gene's germline CDR1 is GTSNPN and CDR2 SVGIG (reference sequence). The CDR3 runs to 12 residues. V was clipped by 3 bases and J by 7 bases, with 7 bases between them. The part of the CDR3 DNA that was read is TGTGCCTGGAGGGAGGGGAATTCACCC. Residues: CAWREGNSP. In full, the CDR3 reads CAWREGNSPLHF.

Turning to this clone: The CDR3 extends 3 residues past the end of the read, so its final part is completed from the germline J gene. The chain is built from TRBV18 and TRBJ2-7, with D perhaps TRBD1 (6 bases). The ends were cut back, 0 bases at V and 4 bases at J, with 10 bases in the middle. The CDR3 is 14 amino acids. Germline CDR1 is KGHSH and CDR2 is LQKENI. The CDR3 protein is CASSPPGDRYEQYF. CDR3 bases read: TGTGCCAGCTCACCACCGGGCGACAGGTACGAG.

With respect to this clone: The sequence runs out 3 residues before the end of the CDR3; the remainder is reconstructed from the germline J gene. The V and J genes are TRBV2 and TRBJ1-2; a weak D match, TRBD1 (5 bases). The CDR3 runs to 14 residues. Germline CDR1 and CDR2: SNHLY and FYNNEI. V was pared by 1 base and J by 4 bases, with 10 bases between. This CDR3 reads CASSEGGGSYGYTF. The CDR3 bases that were read are TGTGCCAGCAGTGAAGGTGGGGGGTCCTATGGC.

A word on this clone: The observed sequence ends 3 residues before the CDR3 terminus, with the missing tail filled in from the germline J gene. The rearrangement joins TRBV5-4 to TRBJ2-5, with 10 nucleotides matching TRBD1. Unmatched junction bases numbered 4, after V lost 3 bases and J lost 5 bases. Germline V lookup: CDR1 SGHNT, CDR2 YYREEE (reference sequence). The CDR3 contains 14 residues. CDR3 bases read: TGTGCCAGCAGCTCGACAGGGGGCAAGGAGACC. This translates into CASSSTGGKET. The CDR3, in full, reads CASSSTGGKETQYF. Complete variable domain (other parts from reference TRBV5-4 and TRBJ2-5): ETGVTQSPTHLIKTRGQQVTLRCSSQSGHNTVSWYQQALGQGPQFIFQYYREEENGRGNFPPRFSGLQFPNYSSELNVNALELDDSALYLCASSSTGGKETQYFGPGTRLLVL.

As to this clone: From the germline J gene comes the end of the CDR3, since the read stops 3 residues before it. The gene calls are TRBV28 and TRBJ1-5; D possibly corresponds to TRBD1 (5 bases). Germline loops: CDR1 MDHEN, CDR2 SYDVKM. CDR3 size: 14 residues. V was trimmed by 8 bases and J by 5 bases, leaving 16 bases between them. The CDR3 DNA, read in part, is TGTGCCAGCCGCTACGGGGGGAGTCATCAGCCC. It translates to CASRYGGSHQP. The whole CDR3 region reads CASRYGGSHQPQHF.

A note on this clone: The sequenced fragment ends 3 residues before the CDR3 boundary, so the rest is inferred from the germline J gene. V and J are TRBV11-3 and TRBJ2-5; 7 bases align to TRBD1. Germline CDR1 is SGHNT and CDR2 is YENEEA. This CDR3 region has 13 residues. The V gene end was trimmed by 5 bases and the J gene end by 4 bases; junction bases not matched to a gene: 4. The DNA read from the CDR3 is TGTGCCAGCAGCCGGGACAGAGGAGAGACC. Translation gives CASSRDRGET. The complete CDR3 reads CASSRDRGETQYF.

With respect to this clone: The CDR3 is cut off 3 residues early in the read; its end comes from the germline J gene. The chain recombines TRBV20-1 with TRBJ2-2; 15 bases match TRBD2. The CDR3 is made up of 18 amino acids. CDR1 and CDR2 (germline): DFQATT, SNEGSKA (reference sequence). V lost 0 bases and J lost 2; bases outside the gene matches: 4. CDR3 bases read: TGCAGTGCTAGAGAGGGACTAGCGGGGGGACCTAACACCGGGGAG. Translating gives CSAREGLAGGPNTGE. The CDR3 in its entirety is CSAREGLAGGPNTGELFF.

For this clone: The read ends 3 residues before the CDR3 terminus; that terminus is restored from the germline J gene. The rearrangement joins TRBV12-3 or TRBV12-4 to TRBJ2-2, with 8 bases lining up with TRBD2. The CDR3 has 14 amino acids. J lost 4 bases, V lost 2 bases, and 0 bases had no gene match. Here the CDR3 reads CASSLLAGTGELFF. Incomplete CDR3 DNA: TGTGCCAGCAGTTTACTAGCGGGCACCGGGGAG.

With respect to this clone: Read coverage stops 3 residues before the CDR3 terminus; the germline J gene supplies the remainder. This chain links TRBV19 with TRBJ1-2; 8 positions match TRBD1. The CDR3 runs to 15 residues. Germline trimming cut 6 bases from V and 0 bases from J; bases unmatched to any gene: 6. CDR1 and CDR2 from the germline V gene are LNHDA and SQIVND (reference sequence). CDR3 in amino acids: CASSLGQGANYGYTF. CDR3 bases read: TGTGCCAGTAGCTTAGGACAGGGCGCTAACTATGGC. Full variable domain (missing parts from reference TRBV19 and TRBJ1-2): DGGITQSPKYLFRKEGQNVTLSCEQNLNHDAMYWYRQDPGQGLRLIYYSQIVNDFQKGDIAEGYSVSREKKESFPLTVTSAQKNPTAFYLCASSLGQGANYGYTFGSGTRLTVV.

Comment on this clone: Read sequence stops 3 residues before the CDR3 end, and the germline J gene provides the missing end. The chain joins TRBV18 to TRBJ2-2, with 7 bases identical to TRBD2. Germline assignment: CDR1 KGHSH and CDR2 LQKENI. Trimming at V came to 6 bases and at J to 3 bases, leaving 10 bases not matched to a gene. The CDR3 totals 16 residues. CDR3 residues: CASSPRGSTYTGELFF. The sequenced part of the CDR3 DNA is TGTGCCAGCTCCCCCCGCGGGAGTACGTACACCGGGGAG.

With regard to this clone: Read sequence stops 3 residues before the CDR3 end, and the germline J gene provides the missing end. The chain has TRBV5-1 and TRBJ2-1, with 10 positions matching TRBD1. The germline V gene encodes CDR1 SGHRS and CDR2 YFSETQ. The CDR3 covers 17 residues. V dropped 1 base and J dropped 3; count of bases not matched to a gene: 7. This chain's CDR3 is CASSLRVGTGVYNEQFF. The CDR3 DNA, read in part, is TGCGCCAGCAGCTTGAGGGTCGGGACAGGGGTCTACAATGAG.

Note on this clone: The read ends 3 residues before the CDR3 terminus; that terminus is restored from the germline J gene. V and J are TRBV5-5 and TRBJ2-5; TRBD1 matches 8 bases. The length of the CDR3 is 15 residues. The germline V gene has CDR1 SGHKS and CDR2 YYEKEE (reference sequence). V shed 0 bases and J 1 base; nucleotides not matched to a gene: 2. The CDR3: CASSLAGGLQETQYF. The CDR3 bases that were read are TGTGCCAGCAGCTTGGCAGGGGGCCTCCAAGAGACC.

With regard to this clone: The read gets to within 3 residues of the CDR3 end, and the germline J gene fills in the rest. The V call is TRBV5-5, the J call TRBJ2-2; TRBD1 might be the D (7 bases). The CDR3 extends over 13 amino acids. Looked up from germline, CDR1 is SGHKS and CDR2 is YYEKEE (reference sequence). Trimming stripped 6 bases from V and 7 bases from J, with 13 bases between. The covered CDR3 bases are TGTGCCAGCATGCAGGGGGGCTACGGGGAG. This codes for CASMQGGYGE. In full, the CDR3 reads CASMQGGYGELFF. Looking up the rest from reference TRBV5-5 and TRBJ2-2 gives the full variable domain: DAGVTQSPTHLIKTRGQQVTLRCSPISGHKSVSWYQQVLGQGPQFIFQYYEKEERGRGNFPDRFSARQFPNYSSELNVNALLLGDSALYLCASMQGGYGELFFGEGSRLTVL.

To note about this clone: With the read ending 3 residues before the CDR3 end, the germline J gene is used to fill in that end. The chain is built from TRBV30 and TRBJ2-4, with 7 bases identical to TRBD1. J was trimmed by 1 base and V by 5 bases; bases with no gene match: 14. This CDR3 contains 17 residues. Germline loops: CDR1 GTSNPN, CDR2 SVGIG (reference sequence). CDR3 amino acids: CAWRRGQGTTAKNIQYF. The CDR3 bases that were read are TGTGCCTGGCGAAGGGGGCAGGGAACCACGGCCAAAAACATT. Drawing the rest from reference TRBV30 and TRBJ2-4, the complete variable domain is SQTIHQWPATLVQPVGSPLSLECTVEGTSNPNLYWYRQAAGRGLQLLFYSVGIGQISSEVPQNLSASRPQDRQFILSSKKLLLSDSGFYLCAWRRGQGTTAKNIQYFGAGTRLSVL.

A remark on this clone: The read terminates 3 residues before the CDR3 end, so the remaining end is supplied by the germline J gene. The rearrangement uses TRBV7-6 and TRBJ2-3, with a tentative D call TRBD1 (5 bases). CDR1 is SGHVS and CDR2 is FNYEAQ in the germline V gene. The CDR3 totals 14 residues. Trimming removed 0 bases from V and 5 bases from J, with 9 bases in between. The chain's CDR3 is CASSLARVEDTQYF. The covered CDR3 bases are TGTGCCAGCAGCTTAGCCAGGGTTGAAGATACG.

Details on this clone: From the germline J gene comes the end of the CDR3, since the read stops 3 residues before it. The rearrangement joins TRBV5-1 to TRBJ1-2, with TRBD1 identical over 9 bases. Germline CDR1 and CDR2: SGHRS and YFSETQ. After removal of 7 bases from V and 4 bases from J, the junction contained 11 bases not matched to a gene. The CDR3 covers 15 residues. The CDR3 spells CASAFRPGQGYGYTF. The DNA read from the CDR3 is TGCGCCAGCGCCTTCCGTCCGGGACAGGGCTATGGC.

About this clone itself: Read data end 3 residues before the CDR3 end; the end is taken from the germline J gene. The V call is TRBV5-4, the J call TRBJ1-2; D might be TRBD1 (5 bases). The CDR3 spans 14 residues. V was clipped by 2 bases and J by 4 bases, with 12 bases between them. Germline CDR1 SGHNT, CDR2 YYREEE (reference sequence). The CDR3 sequence: CASSLLEGSYGYTF. The CDR3 bases that were read are TGTGCCAGCAGCTTATTAGAGGGGAGCTATGGC. Full variable domain (remainder filled in from reference TRBV5-4 and TRBJ1-2): ETGVTQSPTHLIKTRGQQVTLRCSSQSGHNTVSWYQQALGQGPQFIFQYYREEENGRGNFPPRFSGLQFPNYSSELNVNALELDDSALYLCASSLLEGSYGYTFGSGTRLTVV.

Note on this clone: The read terminates 3 residues ahead of where the CDR3 ends, so the germline J gene completes it. The V gene is TRBV2, the J gene TRBJ2-2; 9 nucleotides agree with TRBD1. The junction had 10 bases not matched to a gene; V was cut back by 7 bases and J by 7 bases. The CDR3 is 15 amino acids. CDR1 and CDR2 (germline): SNHLY, FYNNEI. Incomplete CDR3 DNA: TGTGCCAGCAATCCAGACAGGGGGTCCGGCGGGGAG. It yields the protein CASNPDRGSGGE. In full, the CDR3 reads CASNPDRGSGGELFF.

As for this clone: The read ends 3 residues shy of where the CDR3 ends; the end is completed using the germline J gene. J is TRBJ2-4 and V is TRBV11-2, with 12 nucleotides matching TRBD2. Germline CDR1 SGHAT, CDR2 FQNNGV. The CDR3 is 14 residues long. This CDR3 is CASSLDWTSGVQYF. The DNA read from the CDR3 is TGTGCCAGCAGCTTAGATTGGACTAGCGGGGTT.